Each of the 30 T cell receptor beta chains below was sequenced from the same sample in a study of cytomegalovirus exposure and HLA in healthy donors. The primer mix had 60 Vbeta and 13 Jbeta primers. The method was immunoSEQ multiplex PCR; TCRdb's version includes in-frame clones alone and lacks a portion of them. The sample carries about 190,000 clones, 75% to 90% recorded once. Sequencing used PBMCs. These receptors all come from a woman in her thirties in good health and CMV-seronegative.

J is TRBJ2-7 and V is TRBV15, with D maybe TRBD2 (6 bases). Germline V gene data show CDR1 as LNHNV and CDR2 as YYDKDF (reference sequence). The CDR3 loop spans 14 amino acids. V was trimmed by 0 bases and J by 4 bases, leaving 10 bases between them. The CDR3 here is CATSRERGPYEQYF. DNA for the CDR3: TGTGCCACCAGCAGAGAGCGGGGACCGTACGAGCAGTACTTC.

The gene calls are TRBV28 and TRBJ2-3; D possibly corresponds to TRBD1 (5 bases). V was trimmed by 3 bases and J by 1 base, leaving 17 bases between them. Germline assignment: CDR1 MDHEN and CDR2 SYDVKM. This CDR3 region has 17 residues. DNA for the CDR3: TGTGCCAGCAGTTTTCCAGGGCCCAACCTTGGCACAGATACGCAGTATTTT. It is translated as CASSFPGPNLGTDTQYF.

The V and J genes are TRBV7-3 and TRBJ1-1; TRBD1 is a possible D gene (5 bases). This CDR3 has 13 amino acids. V was shortened by 6 bases and J by 4 bases, with 12 bases between the two germline ends. From germline, CDR1 is SGHTA and CDR2 FQGTGA. DNA for the CDR3: TGTGCCAGCAGTCAAATCGGGGGCACTGAAGCTTTCTTT. Protein sequence: CASSQIGGTEAFF.

The gene calls are TRBV29-1 and TRBJ2-7, with 12 bases lining up with TRBD2. The CDR3 covers 13 residues. The germline V gene has CDR1 SQVTM and CDR2 ANQGSEA. The V segment lost 4 bases and the J segment 3 bases; nucleotides outside the gene matches: 1. This CDR3 is CSVVTSGSYEQYF. As DNA, the CDR3 is TGCAGCGTTGTGACTAGCGGGAGCTACGAGCAGTACTTC.

This rearrangement joins TRBV28 to TRBJ1-4; the D gene is possibly TRBD1 (5 bases). The V end lost 0 bases, the J end lost 1 base, and 9 bases lay between the germline ends. This CDR3 region has 16 residues. Germline lookup yields CDR1 MDHEN and CDR2 SYDVKM. CDR3 nucleotide sequence: TGTGCCAGCAGTTTATGGGGGGGAGTAACTAATGAAAAACTGTTTTTT. Translated: CASSLWGGVTNEKLFF.

The rearrangement uses TRBV5-8 and TRBJ2-3; no clear D. V was trimmed by 0 bases and J by 2 bases, leaving 10 bases between them. Germline V CDR1 and CDR2: SGHTS, YDEGEE. CDR3 length: 15 amino acids. CDR3: CASSLAVKHTDTQYF. CDR3 bases: TGTGCCAGCAGCTTGGCCGTGAAGCACACAGATACGCAGTATTTT.

The chain has TRBV18 and TRBJ1-2; D unclear. Trimming shortened V by 2 bases and J by 8 bases, and 12 bases separated the two germline ends. The CDR3 length is 13 residues. Germline CDR1 KGHSH, CDR2 LQKENI. This CDR3 reads CASSPVTRGGYTF. CDR3 sequence (DNA): TGTGCCAGCTCACCAGTGACGAGAGGAGGCTACACCTTC.

This clone was counted once. J is TRBJ2-7 and V is TRBV7-6, with D possibly being TRBD1 (5 bases). V gave up 5 bases and J gave up 0 bases, with 8 bases separating them. The CDR3 has 13 residues. Germline CDR1 SGHVS, CDR2 FNYEAQ. The CDR3 spells CASSRGHSYEQYF. For the CDR3, the DNA is TGTGCCAGCAGCCGAGGACACTCCTACGAGCAGTACTTC.

V gene TRBV6-6 combines with J gene TRBJ1-2; D ambiguous. Trimming pared 9 bases from V and 0 bases from J, leaving 17 bases between. From germline, CDR1 is MNHNY and CDR2 SVGAGI (reference sequence). CDR3 length equals 15 residues. This chain's CDR3 is CASTPLEGSNYGYTF. The DNA of the CDR3 is TGTGCCAGTACCCCTTTAGAGGGCTCTAACTATGGCTACACCTTC.

The CDR3 protein is CASSPKTGLSYEQYF. The CDR3 DNA is TGTGCCAGCTCACCAAAGACAGGGCTCTCCTACGAGCAGTACTTC. This sequence joins TRBV18 and TRBJ2-7; TRBD1 matches at 7 bases. Germline-derived CDR1 and CDR2 are KGHSH and LQKENI. The CDR3 contains 15 residues. V lost 2 bases to trimming and J lost 0 bases; unmatched junction nucleotides: 4.

The rearrangement uses TRBV4-2 and TRBJ2-5, with TRBD1 matching over 7 bases. The V gene end was trimmed by 4 bases and the J gene end by 3 bases; junction bases not matched to a gene: 8. CDR3 size: 15 residues. The germline V gene encodes CDR1 LGHNA and CDR2 YNFKEQ. For the CDR3, the DNA is TGTGCCAGCAGCCCCCGACGGACAGGAGAAGAGACCCAGTACTTC. It is translated as CASSPRRTGEETQYF.

J is TRBJ2-7 and V is TRBV6-6; D may be TRBD1 (6 bases). CDR1 and CDR2 from the germline V gene are MNHNY and SVGAGI (reference sequence). Trimming took off 6 bases at V and 0 bases at J, with 18 bases between the two ends. This CDR3 contains 16 residues. This chain's CDR3 is CASRPPRTVTSYEQYF. CDR3 bases: TGTGCCAGCAGACCCCCACGGACAGTAACCTCCTACGAGCAGTACTTC.

This clone was found a few times. The chain is built from TRBV28 and TRBJ1-5; D is perhaps TRBD1 (5 bases). CDR1 and CDR2 (germline): MDHEN, SYDVKM. The CDR3 contains 15 residues. The ends were cut back, 3 bases at V and 5 bases at J, with 14 bases in the middle. CDR3 residues: CASSFRGGDHQPQHF. CDR3 sequence (DNA): TGTGCCAGCAGTTTTAGAGGCGGGGACCATCAGCCCCAGCATTTT. Using reference TRBV28 and TRBJ1-5 for the parts outside the CDR3, the full variable domain is DVKVTQSSRYLVKRTGEKVFLECVQDMDHENMFWYRQDPGLGLRLIYFSYDVKMKEKGDIPEGYSVSREKKERFSLILESASTNQTSMYLCASSFRGGDHQPQHFGDGTRLSIL.

The chain couples TRBV29-1 to TRBJ2-3; 7 bases are shared with TRBD1. Germline assignment: CDR1 SQVTM and CDR2 ANQGSEA. The CDR3 length is 13 residues. The CDR3 protein is CSTGELLGDTQYF. The CDR3 DNA is TGCAGTACAGGGGAGCTCCTAGGAGATACGCAGTATTTT.

The chain couples TRBV19 to TRBJ2-3, with D perhaps TRBD1 (6 bases). The CDR3 sequence is 15 residues long. Trimming removed 8 bases from V and 0 bases from J, with 15 bases in between. CDR1 and CDR2 (germline): LNHDA, SQIVND (reference sequence). CDR3 nucleotide sequence: TGTGCCAGTGGAACCGGCAGGGGTAGCACAGATACGCAGTATTTT. It translates to CASGTGRGSTDTQYF.

The rearrangement joins TRBV28 to TRBJ2-1; no definite D call. CDR3 size: 14 residues. CDR1 is MDHEN and CDR2 is SYDVKM in the germline V gene. Trimming cost V 4 bases and J 4 bases, with 11 bases left between them. CDR3 sequence: CASSSRTQYNEQFF. DNA of the CDR3: TGTGCCAGCAGTTCGCGAACTCAATACAATGAGCAGTTCTTC.

V gene TRBV21-1 combines with J gene TRBJ2-3; whether TRBD2, the table's D call, matches the DNA was not checked. TRBV21-1 is given as a pseudogene. The length of the CDR3 is 16 residues. The CDR3 loop is CATGDRHKSSTDTQYF. As DNA, the CDR3 is TGTGCCACCGGGGATAGACACAAATCTAGCACAGATACGCAGTATTTT.

The CDR3 loop reads CASSERTSGHSYEQYF. The CDR3 DNA reads TGTGCCAGCAGTGAAAGGACTAGCGGGCACTCCTACGAGCAGTACTTC. The rearrangement uses TRBV6-1 and TRBJ2-7; 11 nucleotides match TRBD2. In germline, CDR1 is MNHNS, CDR2 SASEGT. The junction had 3 bases not matched to a gene; V was cut back by 2 bases and J by 0 bases. The CDR3 runs 16 residues.

V is TRBV2 and J is TRBJ2-5, with a tentative D call TRBD2 (5 bases). Trimming took off 1 base at V and 2 bases at J, with 14 bases between the two ends. CDR1 is SNHLY and CDR2 is FYNNEI in the germline V gene. CDR3 length equals 16 residues. CDR3 coding DNA: TGTGCCAGCAGTGAAGGGGTCGGAGCGGTTCAAGAGACCCAGTACTTC. As protein: CASSEGVGAVQETQYF.

This rearrangement joins TRBV2 to TRBJ1-4, with D possibly matching TRBD1 (5 bases). The CDR3 is made up of 15 amino acids. The germline gives CDR1 SNHLY, CDR2 FYNNEI. Trimming shortened V by 1 base and J by 7 bases, and 13 bases separated the two germline ends. This CDR3 is CASSEEGRVSEKLFF. CDR3 in DNA: TGTGCCAGCAGTGAAGAAGGCAGGGTTAGTGAAAAACTGTTTTTT.

This clone was counted once. The chain has TRBV7-2 and TRBJ2-1, with 10 bases matching TRBD1. This CDR3 is 15 amino acids long. Germline V gene lookup returns CDR1 SGHTA and CDR2 FQGNSA. V was pared by 5 bases and J by 4 bases, with 5 bases of the junction left unmatched. DNA of the CDR3: TGTGCCAGCAGCAGAGACAGGGGGCTTTACAATGAGCAGTTCTTC. This sequence encodes CASSRDRGLYNEQFF.

The genes are TRBV11-2 and TRBJ2-1, with D possibly TRBD2 on 5 matching bases. Deletions cut 5 bases from V and 6 bases from J, with 14 bases between. Germline CDR1 and CDR2: SGHAT and FQNNGV. The CDR3 extends over 14 amino acids. CDR3: CASSALRAGNEQFF. Written as DNA, the CDR3 is TGTGCCAGCAGCGCTCTGAGGGCTGGCAATGAGCAGTTCTTC.

The rearrangement uses TRBV5-4 and TRBJ2-3; 10 bases line up with TRBD2. Germline CDR1 SGHNT, CDR2 YYREEE (reference sequence). V was pared by 4 bases and J by 2 bases, with 10 bases of the junction left unmatched. The CDR3 is made up of 17 amino acids. The CDR3 DNA is TGTGCCAGCAGCCGGGGAGCGGGGGGGCCCGACACAGATACGCAGTATTTT. Protein sequence: CASSRGAGGPDTDTQYF.

The chain couples TRBV27 to TRBJ2-2, with TRBD1 matching over 7 bases. With 5 bases clipped from V and 3 bases from J, the junction kept 6 bases outside the gene matches. Germline values: CDR1 MNHEY, CDR2 SMNVEV (reference sequence). The CDR3 extends over 15 amino acids. The CDR3 here is CASSPWDSHTGELFF. In DNA, the CDR3 is TGTGCCAGCAGTCCGTGGGACAGCCACACCGGGGAGCTGTTTTTT.

V usage is TRBV28 and J usage is TRBJ1-3; 10 nucleotides agree with TRBD1. The CDR3 is 15 amino acids. V lost 5 bases, J lost 4 bases, and 5 bases stayed unmatched. Germline CDR1 MDHEN, CDR2 SYDVKM. The CDR3 coding sequence is TGTGCCAGCAGTGTTCCGGGACAGGGGGGAAACACCATATATTTT. Its translation: CASSVPGQGGNTIYF.

In its sample, this clone was seen a few times. The V and J genes are TRBV5-1 and TRBJ2-7; tentatively, D is TRBD2 (6 bases). V was pared by 4 bases and J by 0 bases, with 11 bases between. The CDR3 consists of 14 residues. Germline CDR1 and CDR2: SGHRS and YFSETQ. The CDR3 DNA sequence: TGCGCCAGCAGCAGGGACTTGAGCTCCTACGAGCAGTACTTC. It specifies CASSRDLSSYEQYF. Drawing the rest from reference TRBV5-1 and TRBJ2-7, the complete variable domain is KAGVTQTPRYLIKTRGQQVTLSCSPISGHRSVSWYQQTPGQGLQFLFEYFSETQRNKGNFPGRFSGRQFSNSRSEMNVSTLELGDSALYLCASSRDLSSYEQYFGPGTRLTVT.

V gene TRBV7-3 combines with J gene TRBJ2-3; 8 nucleotides align to TRBD1. The germline gives CDR1 SGHTA, CDR2 FQGTGA. This CDR3 is built from 16 residues. Unmatched junction bases numbered 6, after V lost 4 bases and J lost 0 bases. For the CDR3, the DNA is TGTGCCAGCAGCTCCCAGGGGGCGCCTAGCACAGATACGCAGTATTTT. It encodes CASSSQGAPSTDTQYF.

The V and J genes are TRBV5-1 and TRBJ2-5, with a tentative D call TRBD1 (7 bases). V was clipped by 2 bases and J by 5 bases, with 16 bases between them. The CDR3 has 15 residues. CDR1 is SGHRS, CDR2 YFSETQ, per germline. The CDR3 region has the DNA TGCGCCAGCAGCTTCCAGGACCCAGGGGGGGAGACCCAGTACTTC. Translated, it gives CASSFQDPGGETQYF.

V gene TRBV27 combines with J gene TRBJ2-5; D is perhaps TRBD1 (6 bases). With the DNA end fitting TRBJ2-7 better, the J assignment may be wrong. This CDR3 has 14 amino acids. CDR1 is MNHEY and CDR2 is SMNVEV in the germline V gene (reference sequence). This CDR3 reads CASSLRGTTYEQYF. DNA for the CDR3: TGTGCCAGCAGTTTAAGGGGGACAACCTACGAGCAGTACTTC.

The chain joins TRBV9 to TRBJ2-3; TRBD2 matches at 8 bases. Per the germline V gene, CDR1 is SGDLS and CDR2 is YYNGEE. CDR3 length: 16 amino acids. With 0 bases clipped from V and 3 bases from J, the junction kept 6 bases outside the gene matches. The CDR3 is CASSVGLTGGTDTQYF. CDR3 nucleotide sequence: TGTGCCAGCAGCGTAGGTCTTACGGGAGGGACAGATACGCAGTATTTT.